The rows below give T cell receptor beta chains drawn from one sample of a study of response to subunit inactivated influenza vaccine. From the RT-PCR reads, TCRdb called clonotypes with MiXCR, one entry per CDR3 protein. The sample lists around 760,000 distinct CDR3 sequences, roughly 14% seen once, with around 7.3% in the top ten. The material was PBMCs from blood, obtained around 15 days before vaccination. These receptors were taken from a man between 45 and 60 years old who received an inactivated influenza vaccine. Each CDR3 is given with its conserved first and last residue. A D gene is named only where the DNA matches it firmly.

j_call v_call d_call cdr3_aa
TRBJ1-4 TRBV2 NA CASSEPKSTNEKLFF
TRBJ2-5 TRBV27 NA CASSPTVGTQYF
TRBJ2-1 TRBV20-1 NA CSARGAREQFF
TRBJ2-1 TRBV11-2 TRBD1 CASSLYRGNEQFF
TRBJ2-2 TRBV7-9 NA CASSLAGRKTGELFF
TRBJ1-1 TRBV6-1 NA CASCGRGVNTEAFF
TRBJ1-5 TRBV7-2 NA CASSSGTDSNQPQHF
TRBJ2-2 TRBV7-3 NA CASSFYSDTTGELFF
TRBJ2-7 TRBV6-5 TRBD1 CASTLLRDRGRYEQYF
TRBJ2-3 TRBV12-3/TRBV12-4 TRBD2 CASSLRGTSGGLDTQYF
TRBJ2-6 TRBV10-3 TRBD1 CAISAPGQGTSGANVLTF
TRBJ2-2 TRBV19 NA CASSIRGPGELFF
TRBJ2-2 TRBV20-1 TRBD1 CSARKTGTGVAGELFF
TRBJ2-7 TRBV14 NA CASSQDSSGLSYEQYF